Each of the 5 T cell receptor beta chains below was sequenced from the same sample in a study of T cell responses to AZD1222 COVID-19 vaccine. The method was immunoSEQ multiplex PCR; TCRdb's version includes in-frame clones alone and lacks a portion of them. In the table there are about 100,000 clones, approximately 89% of which are singletons. Source: peripheral blood, taken on day 0 of MenACWY control vaccination. The receptors shown here come from an adult in good health.

This rearrangement joins TRBV28 to TRBJ1-1, with D perhaps matching TRBD1 (5 bases). CDR3 length: 12 residues. V was shortened by 3 bases and J by 7 bases, with 9 bases between the two germline ends. Germline lookup yields CDR1 MDHEN and CDR2 SYDVKM. Here the CDR3 reads CASSLGRGEAFF. The CDR3 DNA reads as TGTGCCAGCAGTTTGGGGCGTGGTGAAGCTTTCTTT.

The chain couples TRBV29-1 to TRBJ2-5; 9 positions match TRBD1. The ends lost 6 bases at V and 5 bases at J; junction bases unmatched: 7. This CDR3 region has 13 residues. Germline V gene data show CDR1 as SQVTM and CDR2 as ANQGSEA. CDR3 sequence: CSVTTGGGETQYF. CDR3 bases: TGCAGCGTGACTACAGGGGGCGGGGAGACCCAGTACTTC.

V gene TRBV7-6 combines with J gene TRBJ2-2; 7 nucleotides match TRBD2. From germline, CDR1 is SGHVS and CDR2 FNYEAQ. This CDR3 is built from 16 residues. The ends lost 1 base at V and 0 bases at J; junction bases unmatched: 2. This CDR3 reads CASSLGGGANTGELFF. As DNA, the CDR3 is TGTGCCAGCAGCTTAGGGGGGGGAGCGAACACCGGGGAGCTGTTTTTT.

V is TRBV30 and J is TRBJ1-2; D gene unclear. Trimming took 4 bases from V and 3 from J, leaving 15 bases between them. Germline V gene lookup returns CDR1 GTSNPN and CDR2 SVGIG (reference sequence). The CDR3 totals 14 residues. CDR3 sequence reads: CAWNRPPGDYGYTF. The CDR3 DNA follows: TGTGCCTGGAATCGGCCCCCCGGGGACTATGGCTACACCTTC.

This rearrangement joins TRBV5-4 to TRBJ2-3; 13 bases are a match to TRBD2. This CDR3 comprises 15 residues. CDR1 is SGHNT, CDR2 YYREEE, per germline (reference sequence). V lost 4 bases to trimming and J lost 6 bases; unmatched junction nucleotides: 5. DNA for the CDR3: TGTGCCAGCAGCCCACTAGCGGGGGGGTCGGATACGCAGTATTTT. It yields the protein CASSPLAGGSDTQYF.